Here is one TCR beta chain with its context. The antigen is undetermined. The entry originates in a study of post-analysis software for immune sequencing data. General study points: Comparison of patients with controls showed a handful of TRBV segments more frequent in patients, TRBV5-6, TRBV5-1 and TRBV20-1 among them.

Prepared libraries of TCR beta cDNA carried unique molecular identifiers. TCRdb re-analysed the PCR reads in MiXCR, keeping a single row per CDR3 protein. The sample yields approximately 660,000 distinct CDR3 sequences, approximately 59% seen once. The CDR3 has 12 residues. V dropped 4 bases and J dropped 1 base, with 8 bases sitting between them. Germline lookup yields CDR1 SQVTM and CDR2 ANQGSEA. The origin of this receptor is a girl under 10 years old with multiple sclerosis. The specimen sequenced was blood. The rearrangement joins TRBV29-1 to TRBJ2-7, with D perhaps matching TRBD2 (6 bases). The CDR3 region has the DNA TGCAGCGTTGCCGGGACTTCCTACGAGCAGTACTTC. It is translated as CSVAGTSYEQYF.